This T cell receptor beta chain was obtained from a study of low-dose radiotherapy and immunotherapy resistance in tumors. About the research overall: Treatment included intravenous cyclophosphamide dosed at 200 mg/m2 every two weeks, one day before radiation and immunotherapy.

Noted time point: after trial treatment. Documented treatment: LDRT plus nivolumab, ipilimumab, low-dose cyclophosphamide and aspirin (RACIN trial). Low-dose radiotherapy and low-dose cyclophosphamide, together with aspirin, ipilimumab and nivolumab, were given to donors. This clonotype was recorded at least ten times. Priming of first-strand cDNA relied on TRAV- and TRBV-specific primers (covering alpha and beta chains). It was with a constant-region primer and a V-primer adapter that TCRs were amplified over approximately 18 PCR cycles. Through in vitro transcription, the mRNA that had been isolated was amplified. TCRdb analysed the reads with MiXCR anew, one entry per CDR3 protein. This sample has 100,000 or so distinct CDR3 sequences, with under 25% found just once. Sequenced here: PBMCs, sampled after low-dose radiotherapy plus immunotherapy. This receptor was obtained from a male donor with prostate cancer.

The CDR3 DNA is TGTGCTAGTGGTTTGGGCGATACGCAGTATTTT. This translates into CASGLGDTQYF. The chain employs TRBV12-5 and TRBJ2-3; D remains ambiguous. CDR3 size: 11 residues. Germline CDR1 reads LGHNT; CDR2 reads FRNRAP. The V and J ends lost 1 base and 6 bases respectively, with 2 bases between them.